The 5 T cell receptor beta chains given below trace back to one sample, sequenced in a study of T cells in Graves' hyperthyroidism and ophthalmopathy. The investigators amplified TCR beta CDR3 regions from RNA transcripts. With the HTBI primer set, the TCR CDR3 went through a first round of RT-PCR. TCRdb re-called the multiplex PCR reads through MiXCR, storing one row per CDR3 protein. The sample holds 450,000 to 500,000 distinct CDR3 sequences; roughly 23% are singletons and the top ten take under 55%. Sequenced: blood. These receptors all come from a woman between 65 and 79 years old with Graves' ophthalmopathy.

The chain is built from TRBV3-1 and TRBJ2-7, with D hard to call. Germline V gene data show CDR1 as LGHDT and CDR2 as YNNKEL (reference sequence). With 0 bases removed from V and 2 bases from J, the gap between germline ends came to 11 bases. The length of the CDR3 is 15 residues. The CDR3 sequence: CASSQDARATYEQYF. DNA for the CDR3: TGTGCCAGCAGCCAAGATGCCCGGGCCACCTACGAGCAGTACTTC.

This clonotype occurred many times. The CDR3 protein is CASSAGTSEFNEQFF. The CDR3 DNA is TGTGCCAGCAGCGCCGGGACTAGCGAGTTCAATGAGCAGTTCTTC. The chain uses TRBV2 and TRBJ2-1; 10 nucleotides align to TRBD2. Germline V gives CDR1 SNHLY, CDR2 FYNNEI. J gave up 6 bases and V 6 bases, and 8 bases lay outside the gene matches. The CDR3 has 15 amino acids.

This clonotype was observed a handful of times. The chain joins TRBV20-1 to TRBJ2-1, with D possibly matching TRBD2 (7 bases). Trimming took off 6 bases at V and 3 bases at J, with 21 bases between the two ends. The CDR3 sequence is 16 residues long. Germline CDR1 reads DFQATT; CDR2 reads SNEGSKA (reference sequence). CDR3 sequence reads: CSAPGARDYFYNEQFF. The CDR3 DNA follows: TGCAGTGCCCCGGGGGCCCGGGACTACTTCTACAATGAGCAGTTCTTC.

The sample holds many counts of this clonotype. The J gene is TRBJ2-1, the V gene TRBV7-2, with D hard to call. The germline V gene has CDR1 SGHTA and CDR2 FQGNSA. There are 14 residues in the CDR3. Trimming removed 5 bases at V and 0 bases at J, with 8 bases between. The CDR3, as DNA: TGTGCCAGCAGCCGGCCAGGCTCCTACAATGAGCAGTTCTTC. This sequence encodes CASSRPGSYNEQFF.

The V and J genes are TRBV4-2 and TRBJ2-1, with TRBD2 matching over 10 bases. The CDR3 is 19 residues long. Germline assignment: CDR1 LGHNA and CDR2 YNFKEQ. V dropped 0 bases and J dropped 2; count of bases not matched to a gene: 10. DNA of the CDR3: TGTGCCAGCAGCCAAGAAGCGGGAGGGCGTTTTTCCACCTACAATGAGCAGTTCTTC. Translated, it gives CASSQEAGGRFSTYNEQFF.